This T cell receptor (beta chain) was profiled in a study of T cell repertoires in cytomegalovirus infection. Study-wide points: Dominating the ex vivo response were TCR beta clonotypes that were CMV-specific and HLA-C-restricted.

With regard to this clonotype: Its target is not known. This may come from a read error, since a much larger clone is one base off.

Germline V CDR1 and CDR2: SGHTA, FQGNSA. V lost 6 bases to trimming and J lost 5 bases, with 14 bases between them. This CDR3 has 14 residues. MiXCR, applied by TCRdb to the reads, yields one record per CDR3 protein. This table holds some 940,000 distinct CDR3 sequences, roughly 30% found once. The sample consisted of cultured CD8+ T cells from PBMCs, taken from culture after CMV antigen stimulation. This TCR was recovered from a human donor in good health (CMV status not recorded). Some clones in this sample may be carry-over from other donors' samples. V gene TRBV7-2 combines with J gene TRBJ2-1; no clear D gene. DNA of the CDR3: TGTGCCAGCAGGGGTTCGAGTGGCGACAATGAGCAGTTCTTC. Its protein product is CASRGSSGDNEQFF.